Described below is a single TCR beta chain sequence and its context. The antigen this receptor binds is unknown. From cysteine to phenylalanine, the CDR3 is 16 amino acids long. No coding sequence is recorded. The germline V gene (reference sequence) yields LGHDT for CDR1 and YNNKEL for CDR2. TCRdb records Illumina HiSeq 2000 as the sequencer. TCR beta cDNA libraries were prepared using 5'RACE template switching, which introduced a universal primer site and unique molecular identifiers. cDNA synthesis was primed from the TCR beta constant segment and was followed by two successive PCR amplification steps. Processing in the source paper ran as follows. MIGEC was used to demultiplex reads and group reads by UMI, and MiTCR was used to assemble and quantify clonotypes. To exclude erroneous sequences, any TCR cDNA sequence not supported by at least two reads was discarded. Downstream repertoire analysis used the tcR package, and clonotypes were matched across fractions by CDR3 nucleotide sequence plus V segment. VDJmatch was used to annotate antigen specificity against VDJdb, with one amino acid substitution in CDR3 permitted. The reads were reprocessed in TCRdb, with one entry per CDR3 protein sequence and no accompanying DNA. The V and J calls were not made by the authors but by TCRdb's processing. The table of this sample itemizes 150,000 or so distinct CDR3 sequences. 37% of the sample rests with the top ten.

The data originate from a study of T cells expressing NK-cell markers (dated by TCRdb to the early 2020s). Regarding the study in general: In sorted CD3+CD56+NKG2C+, CD3+CD56+NKG2C- and CD3+CD56-NKG2C+ T-cell subsets from eight or nine donors, TCR beta-chain repertoires were profiled. Libraries were sequenced as 2 x 150 bp reads on Illumina HiSeq 2000/2500, MiSeq or NextSeq. The study sequenced eight donors, all healthy volunteers chosen at random: three men and five women. Among the eight sequenced donors, only one was HCMV-seronegative, while the other seven were HCMV-seropositive. What the work shows at the level of the full study, not this receptor alone: In six donors, the dominant CD3+CD56+NKG2C+ clonotypes ranked among the top 10 CD8+ clonotypes, making up 1.0-7.0% of CD8+ T cells. Those dominant clonotypes were again the most abundant among CD3+CD56-NKG2C+ cells in a few donors, at about 28.3-60.1%. Whether the expanded NKG2C-expressing T cell clones were specific for HCMV antigens remained unclear.

HCMV-specific IgG was detected in serum with a commercial ELISA kit to determine HCMV serostatus. Peripheral blood mononuclear cells were isolated from blood by Ficoll density gradient centrifugation. This sequence was found in a woman aged 45 to 65 in good health. Donor details come from another sample of the same person, matched by shared clones. The V and J segments used are TRBV3-1 and TRBJ2-7; the TCRdb D gene call, TRBD1, has no DNA to confirm it. Material for sequencing was blood T cells: a sorted CD56 or NKG2C T cell subset, CD4+ or CD8+ T cells, or bulk PBMC T cells (not recorded which). The CDR3 protein is CASSPEGTGEFDEQYF.